This T cell receptor (beta chain) was captured in a study of shared clonotypes between healthy human individuals. As for the study in general: CD4 naive and memory got three plates each, CD8 naive two, CD8 memory one.

Generated by immunoSEQ multiplex PCR, the TCRdb table keeps only in-frame clones and is missing some. Among 1.4 million or so clones listed, 98% to 99% were seen once. Trimming removed 4 bases from V and 0 bases from J, with 12 bases in between. The germline V gene encodes CDR1 KGHSH and CDR2 LQKENI. This CDR3 spans 16 amino acids. Study-level findings and limits: Among the subsets, naive ones generally showed larger estimated richness than memory ones.

Researchers partitioned CD4+ cells into CD45RA+ naive and CD45RA-negative memory subsets. Note on this clone: Its antigen remains unidentified.

The clonotype was recovered from a man younger than 40 in good health. Sequences were obtained from naive CD4+ T cells sorted from blood. Subset given: CD45RA+ positively selected. The J gene is TRBJ2-2, the V gene TRBV18, with D possibly TRBD1 on 5 matching bases. The DNA of the CDR3 is TGTGCCAGCTCACTGACGACAGTGACGAACACCGGGGAGCTGTTTTTT. This gives the protein CASSLTTVTNTGELFF.